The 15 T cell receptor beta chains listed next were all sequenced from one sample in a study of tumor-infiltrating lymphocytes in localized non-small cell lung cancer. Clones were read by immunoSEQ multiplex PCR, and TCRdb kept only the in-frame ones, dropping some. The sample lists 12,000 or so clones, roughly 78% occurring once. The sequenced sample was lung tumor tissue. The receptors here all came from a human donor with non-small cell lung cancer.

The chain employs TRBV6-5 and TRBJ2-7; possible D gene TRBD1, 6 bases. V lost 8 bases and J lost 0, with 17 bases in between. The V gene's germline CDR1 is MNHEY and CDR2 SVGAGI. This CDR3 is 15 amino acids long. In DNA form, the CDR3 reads TGTGCCAGCTGTCTAAGGGCAGGGGACTCCTACGAGCAGTACTTC. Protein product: CASCLRAGDSYEQYF.

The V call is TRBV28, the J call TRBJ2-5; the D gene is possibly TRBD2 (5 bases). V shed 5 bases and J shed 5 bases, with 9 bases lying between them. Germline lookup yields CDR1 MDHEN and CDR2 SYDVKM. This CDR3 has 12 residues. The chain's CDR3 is CASSAGKETQYF. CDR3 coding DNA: TGTGCCAGCAGTGCCGGGAAGGAGACCCAGTACTTC.

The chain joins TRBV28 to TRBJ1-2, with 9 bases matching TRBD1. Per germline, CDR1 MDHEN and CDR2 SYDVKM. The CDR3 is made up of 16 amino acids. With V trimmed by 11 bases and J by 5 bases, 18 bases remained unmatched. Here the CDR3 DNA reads TGTGCCGTCGGAGGGACAGGGACCTACCGGGGTTATGGCTACACCTTC. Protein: CAVGGTGTYRGYGYTF.

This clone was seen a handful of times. This CDR3 is CASSPRENTEAFF. The CDR3 DNA follows: TGTGCCAGCTCACCGAGGGAGAACACTGAAGCTTTCTTT. The rearrangement joins TRBV18 to TRBJ1-1; no clear D. Deletions cut 3 bases from V and 1 base from J, with 6 bases between. Germline assignment: CDR1 KGHSH and CDR2 LQKENI. CDR3 length: 13 amino acids.

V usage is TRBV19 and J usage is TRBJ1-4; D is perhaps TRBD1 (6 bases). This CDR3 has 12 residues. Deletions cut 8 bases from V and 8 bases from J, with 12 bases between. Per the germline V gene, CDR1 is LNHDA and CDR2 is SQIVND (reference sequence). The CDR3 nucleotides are TGTGCCAGTTCAGGACAGACGGAAAAACTGTTTTTT. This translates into CASSGQTEKLFF.

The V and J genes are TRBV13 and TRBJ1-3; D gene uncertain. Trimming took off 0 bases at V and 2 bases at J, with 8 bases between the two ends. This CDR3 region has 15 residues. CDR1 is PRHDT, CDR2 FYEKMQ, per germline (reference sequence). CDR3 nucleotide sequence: TGTGCCAGCAGCTTAGGTGTAGGGCCTGGAAACACCATATATTTT. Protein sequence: CASSLGVGPGNTIYF.

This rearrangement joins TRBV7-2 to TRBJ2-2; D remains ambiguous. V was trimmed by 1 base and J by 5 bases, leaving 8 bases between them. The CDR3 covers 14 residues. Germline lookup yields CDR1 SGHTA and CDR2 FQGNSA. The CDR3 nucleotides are TGTGCCAGCAGCTTAGGTGTCCGTACCGGGGAGCTGTTTTTT. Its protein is CASSLGVRTGELFF.

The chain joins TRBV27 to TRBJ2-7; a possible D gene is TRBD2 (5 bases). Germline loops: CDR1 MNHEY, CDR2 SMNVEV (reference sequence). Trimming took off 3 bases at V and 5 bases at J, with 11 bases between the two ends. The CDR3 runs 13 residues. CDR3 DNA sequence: TGTGCCAGCAGTTTCGGAGGTTTCAACGAGCAGTACTTC. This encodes CASSFGGFNEQYF.

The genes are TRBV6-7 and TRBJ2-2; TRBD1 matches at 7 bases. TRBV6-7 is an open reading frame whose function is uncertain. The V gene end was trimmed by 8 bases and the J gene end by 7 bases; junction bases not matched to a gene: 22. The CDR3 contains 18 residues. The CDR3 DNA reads TGTGCCAGCCCAAGCCTGATTTTACAGGGGAATCTGGGCGGGGAGCTGTTTTTT. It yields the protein CASPSLILQGNLGGELFF.

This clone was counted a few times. CDR3 nucleotides: TGTGCCAGCAGCCAAAGGGCAGGGGCCGCAAACTATGGCTACACCTTC. Translation gives CASSQRAGAANYGYTF. The chain uses TRBV14 and TRBJ1-2; weak D call: TRBD1 (6 bases). The length of the CDR3 is 16 residues. Germline V gene sequence: CDR1 SGHDN, CDR2 FVKESK. V lost 2 bases and J 2 bases, leaving 15 bases between the germline ends.

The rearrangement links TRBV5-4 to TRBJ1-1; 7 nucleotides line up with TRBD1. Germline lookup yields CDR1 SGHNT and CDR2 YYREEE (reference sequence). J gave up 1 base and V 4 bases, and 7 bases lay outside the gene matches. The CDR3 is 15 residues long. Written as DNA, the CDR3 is TGTGCCAGCAGCCCCCAACAGGGGTCGAACACTGAAGCTTTCTTT. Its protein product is CASSPQQGSNTEAFF.

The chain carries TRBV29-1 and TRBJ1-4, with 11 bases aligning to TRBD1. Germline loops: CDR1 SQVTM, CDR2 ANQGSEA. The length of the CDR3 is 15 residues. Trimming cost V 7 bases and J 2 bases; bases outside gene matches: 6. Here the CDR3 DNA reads TGCAGCGCACGGACAGGGGGCTTGACTAATGAAAAACTGTTTTTT. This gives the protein CSARTGGLTNEKLFF.

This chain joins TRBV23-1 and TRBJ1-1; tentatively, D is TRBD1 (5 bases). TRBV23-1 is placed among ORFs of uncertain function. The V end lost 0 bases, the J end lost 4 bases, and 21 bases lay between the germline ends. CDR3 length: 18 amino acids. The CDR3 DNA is TGCGCCAGCAGTCAATCGGAGGATCGAGCAGGGCCCCGCACTGAAGCTTTCTTT. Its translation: CASSQSEDRAGPRTEAFF.

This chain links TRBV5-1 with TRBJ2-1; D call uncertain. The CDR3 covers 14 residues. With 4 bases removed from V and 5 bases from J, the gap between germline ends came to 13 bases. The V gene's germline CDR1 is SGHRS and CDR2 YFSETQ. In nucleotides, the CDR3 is TGCGCCAGCAGCCAAGGTTTCTACGACAATGAGCAGTTCTTC. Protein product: CASSQGFYDNEQFF. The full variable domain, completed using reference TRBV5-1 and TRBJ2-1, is KAGVTQTPRYLIKTRGQQVTLSCSPISGHRSVSWYQQTPGQGLQFLFEYFSETQRNKGNFPGRFSGRQFSNSRSEMNVSTLELGDSALYLCASSQGFYDNEQFFGPGTRLTVL.

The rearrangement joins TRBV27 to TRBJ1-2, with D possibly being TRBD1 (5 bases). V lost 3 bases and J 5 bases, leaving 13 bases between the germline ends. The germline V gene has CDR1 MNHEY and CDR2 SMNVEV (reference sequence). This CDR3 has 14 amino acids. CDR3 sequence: CASSFGGTKYGYTF. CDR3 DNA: TGTGCCAGCAGTTTTGGGGGGACCAAGTATGGCTACACCTTC.